Detailed here is one TCR beta chain. Profiled with immunoSEQ multiplex PCR; TCRdb holds only in-frame clones, not every one. The sample shows 180,000 or so clones, about 80% of them seen only once. V shed 4 bases and J 1 base; nucleotides not matched to a gene: 5. Germline values: CDR1 KGHDR, CDR2 SFDVKD. CDR3 length: 15 amino acids. This sample is drawn from a study of blood T cell repertoires in COVID-19. The gene calls are TRBV24-1 and TRBJ2-7, with 8 bases identical to TRBD2. The clonotype comes from a human donor with acute or convalescent COVID-19. The donor label of this sample is uncertain. Sequencing was performed on peripheral blood. The chain's CDR3 is CATSDPSGGSYEQYF. CDR3 nucleotides: TGTGCCACCAGTGACCCGAGCGGGGGTTCCTACGAGCAGTACTTC.